This entry lists 11 T cell receptor beta chains sequenced from one sample in a study of identical twins. Via MiXCR, TCRdb re-called the 5' RACE reads, giving one row per CDR3 protein. The sample has 500,000 to 550,000 distinct CDR3 sequences; about 20% are singletons. This sample also belongs to another study, concerning yellow fever vaccine responses in identical twins.

Sequencing was done on a sample of CD4+ T cells sorted from blood. Source of these receptors: a woman aged 18-29 years in good health.

This clonotype showed up just a few times. The V gene is TRBV7-2, the J gene TRBJ2-1, with 10 bases that match TRBD1. The germline gives CDR1 SGHTA, CDR2 FQGNSA. The length of the CDR3 is 16 residues. With V trimmed by 1 base and J by 7 bases, 7 bases remained unmatched. The CDR3 sequence: CASSLVGTGAGNEQFF. The CDR3 DNA follows: TGTGCCAGCAGCTTAGTAGGGACAGGGGCCGGGAATGAGCAGTTCTTC.

A few counts support this clonotype. The genes are TRBV5-1 and TRBJ2-5, with 7 bases matching TRBD1. The germline V gene has CDR1 SGHRS and CDR2 YFSETQ. The V and J ends lost 4 bases and 2 bases, in that order; junction bases with no gene match: 5. This CDR3 contains 14 residues. The CDR3 region is CASSPRTGQETQYF. In nucleotides, the CDR3 is TGCGCCAGCAGCCCACGGACAGGTCAAGAGACCCAGTACTTC.

This clonotype was detected a few times. The chain couples TRBV5-1 to TRBJ2-7; no firm D call. Deletions cut 4 bases from V and 5 bases from J, with 10 bases between. CDR1 and CDR2 from the germline V gene are SGHRS and YFSETQ. The CDR3 sequence is 12 residues long. The CDR3 DNA is TGCGCCAGCAGCCCCGATCGCGACGAGCAGTACTTC. It yields the protein CASSPDRDEQYF.

The CDR3 is CASSFRDSTNYGYTF. The CDR3 DNA is TGCGCCAGCAGCTTCCGGGACAGTACTAACTATGGCTACACCTTC. The chain joins TRBV5-1 to TRBJ1-2, with 7 bases matching TRBD1. The CDR3 runs to 15 residues. From germline, CDR1 is SGHRS and CDR2 YFSETQ. V was pared by 2 bases and J by 0 bases, with 4 bases of the junction left unmatched. The full variable domain, in which reference TRBV5-1 and TRBJ1-2 provide the parts outside the CDR3, is KAGVTQTPRYLIKTRGQQVTLSCSPISGHRSVSWYQQTPGQGLQFLFEYFSETQRNKGNFPGRFSGRQFSNSRSEMNVSTLELGDSALYLCASSFRDSTNYGYTFGSGTRLTVV.

This chain uses TRBV5-1 with TRBJ2-7; D is unresolved. CDR3 length equals 15 residues. The V and J ends lost 0 bases and 7 bases respectively, with 17 bases between them. The V gene's germline CDR1 is SGHRS and CDR2 YFSETQ. CDR3 DNA: TGCGCCAGCAGCTTGGCTGTCGGGTTGGGTGTTGAGCAGTACTTC. Translated: CASSLAVGLGVEQYF.

The chain carries TRBV27 and TRBJ1-4, with 8 nucleotides matching TRBD1. The V segment lost 5 bases and the J segment 5 bases; nucleotides outside the gene matches: 4. The CDR3 has 14 residues. Germline values: CDR1 MNHEY, CDR2 SMNVEV (reference sequence). CDR3: CASSPRQGNEKLFF. The DNA for the CDR3 is TGTGCCAGCAGTCCCCGACAGGGGAATGAAAAACTGTTTTTT.

This clonotype has only a few counts. The chain is built from TRBV3-1 and TRBJ2-3; 7 bases agree with TRBD2. The CDR3 has 15 amino acids. Trimming cost V 4 bases and J 4 bases; bases outside gene matches: 8. Germline V lookup: CDR1 LGHDT, CDR2 YNNKEL (reference sequence). The CDR3 coding sequence is TGTGCCAGCAGCCGCGGACTAGTGGGCCCAGATACGCAGTATTTT. As protein: CASSRGLVGPDTQYF.

This sequence joins TRBV5-1 and TRBJ1-2; TRBD1 matches at 11 bases. The CDR3 sequence is 16 residues long. V lost 5 bases and J lost 5; bases outside the gene matches: 11. From germline, CDR1 is SGHRS and CDR2 YFSETQ. CDR3 bases: TGCGCCAGCAGTTCCTTCACCGGGACAGGGGGTTATGGCTACACCTTC. Protein: CASSSFTGTGGYGYTF.

This clonotype occurred a few times. This chain's CDR3 is CASSPSLAYYEQYF. The CDR3 coding sequence is TGTGCCAGCAGCCCTTCACTAGCGTATTACGAGCAGTACTTC. This rearrangement joins TRBV7-2 to TRBJ2-7; 7 positions agree with TRBD2. Per germline, CDR1 SGHTA and CDR2 FQGNSA. There are 14 residues in the CDR3. The junction had 8 bases not matched to a gene; V was cut back by 5 bases and J by 4 bases. Full variable domain (missing parts from reference TRBV7-2 and TRBJ2-7): GAGVSQSPSNKVTEKGKDVELRCDPISGHTALYWYRQSLGQGLEFLIYFQGNSAPDKSGLPSDRFSAERTGGSVSTLTIQRTQQEDSAVYLCASSPSLAYYEQYFGPGTRLTVT.

The gene calls are TRBV15 and TRBJ2-1, with 13 bases identical to TRBD2. V dropped 1 base and J dropped 7; count of bases not matched to a gene: 16. The V gene's germline CDR1 is LNHNV and CDR2 YYDKDF (reference sequence). The CDR3 is made up of 20 amino acids. DNA of the CDR3: TGTGCCACCAGCAGAGCCCCCGGGACTAGCGGGAATCGATCTAAGAATGAGCAGTTCTTC. This gives the protein CATSRAPGTSGNRSKNEQFF.

The V call is TRBV20-1, the J call TRBJ2-3, with TRBD2 matching 8 bases. The V gene's germline CDR1 is DFQATT and CDR2 SNEGSKA (reference sequence). V lost 3 bases to trimming and J lost 2 bases; unmatched junction nucleotides: 4. There are 14 residues in the CDR3. CDR3 nucleotide sequence: TGCAGTGCTAGGAGCGGGGGCCTCACAGATACGCAGTATTTT. Protein: CSARSGGLTDTQYF.